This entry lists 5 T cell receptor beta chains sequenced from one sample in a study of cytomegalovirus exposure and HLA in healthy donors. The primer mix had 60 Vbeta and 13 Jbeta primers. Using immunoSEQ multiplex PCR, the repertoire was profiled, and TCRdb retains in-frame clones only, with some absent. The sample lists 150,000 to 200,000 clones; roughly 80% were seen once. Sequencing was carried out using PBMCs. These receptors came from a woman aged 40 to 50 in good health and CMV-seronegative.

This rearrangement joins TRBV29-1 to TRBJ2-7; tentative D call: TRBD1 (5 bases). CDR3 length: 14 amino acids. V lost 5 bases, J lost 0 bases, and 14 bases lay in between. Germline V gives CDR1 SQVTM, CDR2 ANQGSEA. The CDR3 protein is CSVKRQYSSYEQYF. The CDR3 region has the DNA TGCAGCGTTAAGCGACAGTACAGCTCCTACGAGCAGTACTTC.

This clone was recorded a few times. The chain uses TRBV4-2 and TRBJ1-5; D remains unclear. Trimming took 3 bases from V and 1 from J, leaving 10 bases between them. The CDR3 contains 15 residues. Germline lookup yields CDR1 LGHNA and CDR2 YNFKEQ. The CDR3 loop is CASSQGGQSNQPQHF. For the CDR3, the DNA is TGTGCCAGCAGCCAGGGTGGGCAGAGCAATCAGCCCCAGCATTTT.

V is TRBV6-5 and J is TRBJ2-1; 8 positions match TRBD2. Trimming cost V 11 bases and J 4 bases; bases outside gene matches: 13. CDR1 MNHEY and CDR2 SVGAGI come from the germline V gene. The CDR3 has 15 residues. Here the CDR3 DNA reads TGTGCCGCCGGGAGGGGGACGGATTTTTACAATGAGCAGTTCTTC. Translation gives CAAGRGTDFYNEQFF.

The CDR3 bases are TGCGCCAGCAGCCAAGTGGACAGGGGATACGTGGAAAAACTGTTTTTT. It codes for CASSQVDRGYVEKLFF. This rearrangement joins TRBV4-1 to TRBJ1-4; 9 positions match TRBD1. The length of the CDR3 is 16 residues. Germline V CDR1 and CDR2: MGHRA, YSYEKL. J lost 8 bases, V lost 1 base, and 8 bases had no gene match.

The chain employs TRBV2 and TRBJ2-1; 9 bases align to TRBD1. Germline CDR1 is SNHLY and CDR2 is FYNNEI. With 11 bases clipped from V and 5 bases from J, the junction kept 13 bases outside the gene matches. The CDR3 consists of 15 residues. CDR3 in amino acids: CAGTAGTGNHNEQFF. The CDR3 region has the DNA TGTGCCGGGACAGCAGGGACAGGGAATCACAATGAGCAGTTCTTC.